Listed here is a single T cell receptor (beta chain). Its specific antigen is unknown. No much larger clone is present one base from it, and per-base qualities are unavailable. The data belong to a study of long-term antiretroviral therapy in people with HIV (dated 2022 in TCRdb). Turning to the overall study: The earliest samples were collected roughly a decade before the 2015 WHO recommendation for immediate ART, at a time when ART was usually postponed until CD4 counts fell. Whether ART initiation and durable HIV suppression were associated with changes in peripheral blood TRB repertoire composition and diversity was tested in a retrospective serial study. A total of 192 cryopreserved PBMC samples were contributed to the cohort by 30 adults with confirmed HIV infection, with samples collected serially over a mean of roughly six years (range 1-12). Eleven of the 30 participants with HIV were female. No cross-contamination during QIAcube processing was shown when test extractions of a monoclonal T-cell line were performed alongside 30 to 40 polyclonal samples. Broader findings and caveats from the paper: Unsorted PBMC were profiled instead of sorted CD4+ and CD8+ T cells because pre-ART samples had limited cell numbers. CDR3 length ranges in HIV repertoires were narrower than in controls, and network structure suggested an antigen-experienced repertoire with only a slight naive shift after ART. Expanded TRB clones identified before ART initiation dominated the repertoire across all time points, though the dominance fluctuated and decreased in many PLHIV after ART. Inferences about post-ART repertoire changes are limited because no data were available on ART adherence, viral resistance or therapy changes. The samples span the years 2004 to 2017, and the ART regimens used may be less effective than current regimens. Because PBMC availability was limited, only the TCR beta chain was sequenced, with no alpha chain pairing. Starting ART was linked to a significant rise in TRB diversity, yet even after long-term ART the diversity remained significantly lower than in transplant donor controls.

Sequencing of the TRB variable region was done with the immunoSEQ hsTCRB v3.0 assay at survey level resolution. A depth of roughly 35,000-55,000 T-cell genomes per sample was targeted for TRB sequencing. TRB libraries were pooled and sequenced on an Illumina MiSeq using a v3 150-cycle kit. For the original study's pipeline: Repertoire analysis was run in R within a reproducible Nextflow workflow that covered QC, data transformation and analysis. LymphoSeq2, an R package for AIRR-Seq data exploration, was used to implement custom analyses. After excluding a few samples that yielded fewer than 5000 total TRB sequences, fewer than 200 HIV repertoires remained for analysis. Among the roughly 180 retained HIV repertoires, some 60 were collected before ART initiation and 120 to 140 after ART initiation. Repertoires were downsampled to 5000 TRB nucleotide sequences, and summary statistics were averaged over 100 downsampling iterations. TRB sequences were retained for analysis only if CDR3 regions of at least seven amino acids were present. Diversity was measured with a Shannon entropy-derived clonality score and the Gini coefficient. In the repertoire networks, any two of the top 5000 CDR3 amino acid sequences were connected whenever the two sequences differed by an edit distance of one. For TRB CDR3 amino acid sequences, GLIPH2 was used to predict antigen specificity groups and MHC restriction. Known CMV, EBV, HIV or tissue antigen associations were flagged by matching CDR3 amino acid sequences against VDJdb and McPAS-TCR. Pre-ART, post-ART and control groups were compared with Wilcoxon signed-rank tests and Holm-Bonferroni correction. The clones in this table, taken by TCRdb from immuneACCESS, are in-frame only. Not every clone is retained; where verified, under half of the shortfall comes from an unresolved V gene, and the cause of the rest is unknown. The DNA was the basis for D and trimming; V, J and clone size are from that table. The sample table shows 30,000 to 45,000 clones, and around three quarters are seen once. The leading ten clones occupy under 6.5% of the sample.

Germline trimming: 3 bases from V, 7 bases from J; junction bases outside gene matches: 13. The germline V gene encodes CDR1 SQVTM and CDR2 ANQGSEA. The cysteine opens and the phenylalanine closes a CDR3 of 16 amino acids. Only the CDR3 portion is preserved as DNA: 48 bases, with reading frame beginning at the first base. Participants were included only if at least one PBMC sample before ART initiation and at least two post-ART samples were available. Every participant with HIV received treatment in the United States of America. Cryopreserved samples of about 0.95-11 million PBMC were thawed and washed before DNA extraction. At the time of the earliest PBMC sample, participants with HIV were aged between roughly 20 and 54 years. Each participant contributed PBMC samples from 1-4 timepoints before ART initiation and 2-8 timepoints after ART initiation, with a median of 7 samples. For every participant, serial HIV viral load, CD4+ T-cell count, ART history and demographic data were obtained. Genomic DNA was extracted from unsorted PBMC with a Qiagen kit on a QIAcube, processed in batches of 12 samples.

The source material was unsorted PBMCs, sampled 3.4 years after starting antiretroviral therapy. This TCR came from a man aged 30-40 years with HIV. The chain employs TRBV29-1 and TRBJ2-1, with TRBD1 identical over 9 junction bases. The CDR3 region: CSVDRRGQGAGNEQFF. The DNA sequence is TGCAGCGTTGACCGACGGGGACAGGGCGCGGGGAATGAGCAGTTCTTC.